Reported below is one T cell receptor beta chain. Its specificity is not known. This specimen comes from a study of shared clonotypes between healthy human individuals. Study-wide findings and caveats: When naive CD4 clonotypes were compared across a few donors, around 4.6% were shared.

The assay was immunoSEQ multiplex PCR, and TCRdb's table has in-frame clones only and misses some. The sample lists 2 million to 3 million clones; around 90% were seen once. Between the trimmed V and J ends, which lost 2 bases and 3 bases, there was a span of 17 bases. Germline-derived CDR1 and CDR2 are SNHLY and FYNNEI. The CDR3 consists of 16 residues. The sample was naive CD4+ T cells sorted from blood. Subset described: CD45RA+ positively selected. The clonotype originates from a man younger than 35 in good health. The rearrangement uses TRBV2 and TRBJ2-7; weak D call: TRBD1 (6 bases). The CDR3 loop reads CASSESFRTAHYEQYF. The CDR3 coding sequence is TGTGCCAGCAGTGAATCTTTTAGGACAGCGCACTACGAGCAGTACTTC.